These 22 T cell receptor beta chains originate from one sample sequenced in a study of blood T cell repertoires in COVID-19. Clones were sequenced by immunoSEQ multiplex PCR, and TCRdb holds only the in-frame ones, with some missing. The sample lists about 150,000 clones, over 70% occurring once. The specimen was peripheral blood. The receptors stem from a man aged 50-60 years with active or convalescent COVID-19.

The CDR3 protein is CASSQDPQGARQYF. The CDR3, as DNA: TGTGCCAGCAGCCAAGACCCACAGGGGGCACGGCAGTACTTC. This sequence joins TRBV3-1 (or the pseudogene TRBV3-2) and TRBJ2-7; 9 bases fit TRBD1. This CDR3 region has 14 residues. Looked up from germline, CDR1 is LGHDT and CDR2 is YNNKEL (reference sequence). Trimming cost V 0 bases and J 9 bases; bases outside gene matches: 6.

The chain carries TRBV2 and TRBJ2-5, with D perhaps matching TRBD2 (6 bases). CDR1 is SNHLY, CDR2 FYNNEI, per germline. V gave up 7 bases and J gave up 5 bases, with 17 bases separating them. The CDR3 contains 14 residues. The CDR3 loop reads CASKPTGGWETQYF. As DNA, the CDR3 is TGTGCCAGCAAACCCACAGGAGGGTGGGAGACCCAGTACTTC.

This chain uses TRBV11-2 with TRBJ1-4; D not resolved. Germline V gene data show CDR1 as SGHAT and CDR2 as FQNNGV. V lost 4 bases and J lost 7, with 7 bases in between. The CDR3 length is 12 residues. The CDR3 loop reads CASSSGGEKLFF. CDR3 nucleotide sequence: TGTGCCAGCAGCTCGGGAGGTGAAAAACTGTTTTTT. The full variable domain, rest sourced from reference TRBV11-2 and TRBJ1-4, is EAGVAQSPRYKIIEKRQSVAFWCNPISGHATLYWYQQILGQGPKLLIQFQNNGVVDDSQLPKDRFSAERLKGVDSTLKIQPAKLEDSAVYLCASSSGGEKLFFGSGTQLSVL.

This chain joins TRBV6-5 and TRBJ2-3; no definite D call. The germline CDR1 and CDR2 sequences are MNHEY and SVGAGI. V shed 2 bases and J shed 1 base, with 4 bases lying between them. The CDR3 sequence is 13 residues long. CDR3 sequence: CASSYEGTDTQYF. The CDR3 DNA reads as TGTGCCAGCAGTTACGAGGGCACAGATACGCAGTATTTT.

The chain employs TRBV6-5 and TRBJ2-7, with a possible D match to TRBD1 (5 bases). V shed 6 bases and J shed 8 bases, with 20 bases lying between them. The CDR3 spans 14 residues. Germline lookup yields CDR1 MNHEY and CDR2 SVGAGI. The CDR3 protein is CASSRQNYPPQQYF. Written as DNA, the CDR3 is TGTGCCAGCAGCAGACAGAACTACCCACCTCAGCAGTACTTC.

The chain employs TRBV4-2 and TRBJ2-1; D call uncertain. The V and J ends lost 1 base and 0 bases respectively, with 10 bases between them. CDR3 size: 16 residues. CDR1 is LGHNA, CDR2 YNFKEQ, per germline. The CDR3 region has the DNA TGTGCCAGCAGCCAAGCTCAACAGAGCTCCTACAATGAGCAGTTCTTC. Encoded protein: CASSQAQQSSYNEQFF.

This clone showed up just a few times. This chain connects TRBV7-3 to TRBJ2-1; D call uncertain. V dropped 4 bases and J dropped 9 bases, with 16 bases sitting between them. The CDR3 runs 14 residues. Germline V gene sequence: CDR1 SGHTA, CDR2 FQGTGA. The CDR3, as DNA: TGTGCCAGCAGCTATCAACCGGGTGAAACTGAGCAGTTCTTC. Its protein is CASSYQPGETEQFF.

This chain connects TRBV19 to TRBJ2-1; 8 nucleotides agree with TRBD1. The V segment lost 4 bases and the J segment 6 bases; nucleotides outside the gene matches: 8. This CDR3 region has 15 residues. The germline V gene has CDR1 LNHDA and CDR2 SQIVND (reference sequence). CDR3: CASSRWTGTGNEQFF. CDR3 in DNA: TGTGCCAGTAGTAGGTGGACAGGGACGGGCAATGAGCAGTTCTTC.

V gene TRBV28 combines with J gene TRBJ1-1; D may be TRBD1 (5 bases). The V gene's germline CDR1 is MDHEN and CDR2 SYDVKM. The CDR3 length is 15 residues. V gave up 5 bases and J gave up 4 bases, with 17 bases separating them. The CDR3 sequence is CASSAPGGARTEAFF. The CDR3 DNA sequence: TGTGCCAGCAGTGCCCCAGGTGGGGCTCGCACTGAAGCTTTCTTT. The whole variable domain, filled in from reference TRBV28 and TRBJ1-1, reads DVKVTQSSRYLVKRTGEKVFLECVQDMDHENMFWYRQDPGLGLRLIYFSYDVKMKEKGDIPEGYSVSREKKERFSLILESASTNQTSMYLCASSAPGGARTEAFFGQGTRLTVV.

Here the CDR3 DNA reads TGTGCCACCAGCAGTCCCGGACAGGGCAAAAACATTCAGTACTTC. Translating gives CATSSPGQGKNIQYF. The chain couples TRBV15 to TRBJ2-4; the match to TRBD1 covers 8 bases. Unmatched junction bases numbered 4, after V lost 3 bases and J lost 3 bases. From germline, CDR1 is LNHNV and CDR2 YYDKDF (reference sequence). The CDR3 spans 15 residues.

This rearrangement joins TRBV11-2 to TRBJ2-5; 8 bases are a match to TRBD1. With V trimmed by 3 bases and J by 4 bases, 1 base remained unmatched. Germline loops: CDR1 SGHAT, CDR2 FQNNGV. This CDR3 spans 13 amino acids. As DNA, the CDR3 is TGTGCCAGCAGCTTCGGGACAGGAGAGACCCAGTACTTC. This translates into CASSFGTGETQYF.

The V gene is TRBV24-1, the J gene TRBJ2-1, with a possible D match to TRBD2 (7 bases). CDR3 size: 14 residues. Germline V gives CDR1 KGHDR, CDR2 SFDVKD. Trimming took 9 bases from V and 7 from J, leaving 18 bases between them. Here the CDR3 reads CATRPGAGANEQFF. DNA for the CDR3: TGTGCCACCCGCCCAGGGGCGGGAGCTAATGAGCAGTTCTTC.

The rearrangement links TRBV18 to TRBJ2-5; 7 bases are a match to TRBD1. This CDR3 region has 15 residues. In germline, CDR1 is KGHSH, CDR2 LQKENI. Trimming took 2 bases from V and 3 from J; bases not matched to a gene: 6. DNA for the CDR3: TGTGCCAGCTCACCAAGGACAGGCCCTGAAGAGACCCAGTACTTC. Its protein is CASSPRTGPEETQYF. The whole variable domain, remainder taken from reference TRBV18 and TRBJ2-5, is NAGVMQNPRHLVRRRGQEARLRCSPMKGHSHVYWYRQLPEEGLKFMVYLQKENIIDESGMPKERFSAEFPKEGPSILRIQQVVRGDSAAYFCASSPRTGPEETQYFGPGTRLLVL.

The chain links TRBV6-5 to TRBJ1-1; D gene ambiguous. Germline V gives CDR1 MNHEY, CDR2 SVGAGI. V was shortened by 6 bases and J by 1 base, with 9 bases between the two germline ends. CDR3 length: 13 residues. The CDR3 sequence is CASRPPGNTEAFF. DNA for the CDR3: TGTGCCAGCAGACCCCCGGGGAACACTGAAGCTTTCTTT.

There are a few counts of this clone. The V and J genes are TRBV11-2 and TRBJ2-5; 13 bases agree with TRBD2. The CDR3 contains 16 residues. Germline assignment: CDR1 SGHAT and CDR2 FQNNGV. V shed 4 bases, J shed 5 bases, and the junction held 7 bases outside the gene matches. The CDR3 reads CASSSRTSGSWETQYF. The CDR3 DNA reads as TGTGCCAGCAGCTCGCGGACTAGCGGGAGTTGGGAGACCCAGTACTTC.

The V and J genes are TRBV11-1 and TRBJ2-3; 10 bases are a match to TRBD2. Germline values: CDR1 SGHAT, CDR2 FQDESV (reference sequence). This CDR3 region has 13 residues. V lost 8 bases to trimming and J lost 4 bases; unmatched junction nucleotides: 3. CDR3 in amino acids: CASGLAVSDTQYF. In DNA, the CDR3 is TGTGCCAGCGGACTAGCGGTGTCAGATACGCAGTATTTT. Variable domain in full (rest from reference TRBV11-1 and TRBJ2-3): EAEVAQSPRYKITEKSQAVAFWCDPISGHATLYWYRQILGQGPELLVQFQDESVVDDSQLPKDRFSAERLKGVDSTLKIQPAELGDSAMYLCASGLAVSDTQYFGPGTRLTVL.

The CDR3 DNA sequence: TGCAGCCCCTGGCCGGGTCCTAGCAATCAGCCCCAGCATTTT. This encodes CSPWPGPSNQPQHF. The chain is built from TRBV29-1 and TRBJ1-5, with D unclear. CDR1 and CDR2 from the germline V gene are SQVTM and ANQGSEA. The V end lost 8 bases, the J end lost 0 bases, and 14 bases lay between the germline ends. The CDR3 has 14 residues.

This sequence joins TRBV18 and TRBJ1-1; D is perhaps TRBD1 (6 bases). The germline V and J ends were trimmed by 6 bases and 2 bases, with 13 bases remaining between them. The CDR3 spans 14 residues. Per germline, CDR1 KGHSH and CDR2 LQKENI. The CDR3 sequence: CASSHGQINTEAFF. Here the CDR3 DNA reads TGTGCCAGCTCTCACGGACAGATTAACACTGAAGCTTTCTTT.

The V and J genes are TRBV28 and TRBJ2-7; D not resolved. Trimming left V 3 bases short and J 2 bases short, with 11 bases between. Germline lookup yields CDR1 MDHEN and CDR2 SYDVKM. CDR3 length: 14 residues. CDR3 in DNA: TGTGCCAGCAGTTTTTTACTTCAAGCCTACGAGCAGTACTTC. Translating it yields CASSFLLQAYEQYF.

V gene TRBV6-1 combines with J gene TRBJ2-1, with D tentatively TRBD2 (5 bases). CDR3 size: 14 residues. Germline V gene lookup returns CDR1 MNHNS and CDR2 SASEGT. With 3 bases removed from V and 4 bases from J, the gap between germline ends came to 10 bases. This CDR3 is CASSEIEGYNEQFF. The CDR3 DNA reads TGTGCCAGCAGTGAGATTGAGGGATACAATGAGCAGTTCTTC.

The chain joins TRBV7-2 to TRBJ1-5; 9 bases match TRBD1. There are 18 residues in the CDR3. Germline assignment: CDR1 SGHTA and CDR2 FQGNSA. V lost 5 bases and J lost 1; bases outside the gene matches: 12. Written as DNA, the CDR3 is TGTGCCAGCAGCAACGGTCACAGGGGGCCGTGGAGCAATCAGCCCCAGCATTTT. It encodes CASSNGHRGPWSNQPQHF. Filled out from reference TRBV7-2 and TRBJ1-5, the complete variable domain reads GAGVSQSPSNKVTEKGKDVELRCDPISGHTALYWYRQSLGQGLEFLIYFQGNSAPDKSGLPSDRFSAERTGGSVSTLTIQRTQQEDSAVYLCASSNGHRGPWSNQPQHFGDGTRLSIL.

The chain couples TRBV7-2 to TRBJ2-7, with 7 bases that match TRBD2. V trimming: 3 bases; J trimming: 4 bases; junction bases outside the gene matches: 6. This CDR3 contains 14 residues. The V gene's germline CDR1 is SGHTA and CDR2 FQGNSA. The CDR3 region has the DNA TGTGCCAGCAGCTTGGTAGCGGGCTCTTACGAGCAGTACTTC. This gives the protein CASSLVAGSYEQYF.